Sequencing of this T cell receptor (beta chain) was carried out in a study of vaccination and CD4 T cells after COVID-19. Study-level information: At a median around 100 days (range 35 to 161) after diagnosis, post-COVID samples were drawn. Researchers treated cells with overlapping spike peptides taken from SARS-CoV-2, HCoV-NL63, HCoV-OC43 and HCoV-229E. Typically, post-vaccine samples were obtained a median 72 days after dose two, within a range of 14 to 241.

In regard to this clonotype: Its antigen remains unidentified.

The Oncomine TCR Beta short-read assay was what sequenced the DNA obtained from cultured CD4+ T cells. One entry per CDR3 protein results from TCRdb running MiXCR on the PCR reads. The profile shows 6,500 to 8,500 distinct CDR3 sequences, roughly three fifths of them singletons. Noted treatment: approximately nine-day PBMC culture with coronavirus spike peptide pools or control peptides (ViraFEST assay). Trimming removed 5 bases from V and 6 bases from J; junction bases left unmatched: 9. Germline V gene sequence: CDR1 MDHEN, CDR2 SYDVKM. This CDR3 contains 14 residues. This chain links TRBV28 with TRBJ1-1; 7 nucleotides match TRBD1. Sequenced: CD4+ T cells from blood, cultured in vitro. The receptor's source is a human donor who had recovered from COVID-19. DNA of the CDR3: TGTGCCAGCAGTCAGGGGGACATAAGGGCTGAAGCTTTCTTT. Its protein product is CASSQGDIRAEAFF.